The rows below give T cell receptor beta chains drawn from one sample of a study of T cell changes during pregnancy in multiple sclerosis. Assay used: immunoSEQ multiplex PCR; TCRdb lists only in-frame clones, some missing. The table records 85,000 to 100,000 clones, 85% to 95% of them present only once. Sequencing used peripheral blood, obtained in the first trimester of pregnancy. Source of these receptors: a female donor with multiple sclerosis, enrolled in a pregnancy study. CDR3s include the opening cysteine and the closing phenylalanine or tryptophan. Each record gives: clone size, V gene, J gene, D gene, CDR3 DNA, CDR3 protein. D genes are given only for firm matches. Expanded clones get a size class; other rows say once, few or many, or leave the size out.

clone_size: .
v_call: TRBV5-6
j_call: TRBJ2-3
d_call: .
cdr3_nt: TGTGCCAGCAGCCGGGGACTGAACACAGATACGCAGTATTTT
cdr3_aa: CASSRGLNTDTQYF

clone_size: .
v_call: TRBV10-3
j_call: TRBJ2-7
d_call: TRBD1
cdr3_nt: TGTGCCATCAGTGATTCCGGGACAGCGACCTACGAGCAGTACTTC
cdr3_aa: CAISDSGTATYEQYF

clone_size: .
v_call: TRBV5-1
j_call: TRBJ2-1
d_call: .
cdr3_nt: TGCGCCAGCAGCGACATCCCGGGAACCGAGCAGTTCTTC
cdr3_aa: CASSDIPGTEQFF

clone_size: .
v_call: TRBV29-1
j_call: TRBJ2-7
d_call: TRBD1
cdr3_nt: TGCAGCGTCAGGACAGGGGGCGCTTCCTACGAGCAGTACTTC
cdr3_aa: CSVRTGGASYEQYF

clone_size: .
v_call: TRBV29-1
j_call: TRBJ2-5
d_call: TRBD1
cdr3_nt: TGCAGCTCTCGGCCACAGGGGACGGAGACCCAGTACTTC
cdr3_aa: CSSRPQGTETQYF

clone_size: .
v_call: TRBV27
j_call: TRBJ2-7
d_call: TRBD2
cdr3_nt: TGTGCCAGCAGTTTGTCGACCGGGACTAACGAGCAGTACTTC
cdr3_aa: CASSLSTGTNEQYF

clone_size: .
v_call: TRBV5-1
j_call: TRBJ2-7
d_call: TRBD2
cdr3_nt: TGCGCCAGCAGCCCCCTCCCCCTCATTAGCGGGAGGGATTACGAGCAGTACTTC
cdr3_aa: CASSPLPLISGRDYEQYF

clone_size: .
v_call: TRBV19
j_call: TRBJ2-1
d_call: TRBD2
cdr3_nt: TGTGCCAGTAGTATAGAGCCTAGCGGGAGATATGAGCAGTTCTTC
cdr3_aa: CASSIEPSGRYEQFF

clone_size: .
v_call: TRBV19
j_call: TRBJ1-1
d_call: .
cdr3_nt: TGTGCCAGTAGTATATCAGGTGGCATGAACACTGAAGCTTTCTTT
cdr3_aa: CASSISGGMNTEAFF

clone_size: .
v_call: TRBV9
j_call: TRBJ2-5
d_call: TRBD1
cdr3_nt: TGTGCCAGCAGCGGGAGGTCAGACAGGGGCGGCCAAGAGACCCAGTACTTC
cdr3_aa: CASSGRSDRGGQETQYF

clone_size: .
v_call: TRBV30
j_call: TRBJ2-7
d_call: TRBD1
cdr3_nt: TGTGCCTGGAGTCTGGGACAGGGGAATTCCTACGAGCAGTACTTC
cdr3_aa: CAWSLGQGNSYEQYF

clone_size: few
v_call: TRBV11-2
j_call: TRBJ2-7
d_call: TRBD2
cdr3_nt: TGTGCCAGCAGCGGGACTAGGACTTACGAGCAGTACTTC
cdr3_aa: CASSGTRTYEQYF

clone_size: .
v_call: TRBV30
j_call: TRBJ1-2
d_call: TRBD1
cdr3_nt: TGTGCCTGGAGCCCGGCCACGACAGGGATCGACTATGGCTACACCTTC
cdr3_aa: CAWSPATTGIDYGYTF

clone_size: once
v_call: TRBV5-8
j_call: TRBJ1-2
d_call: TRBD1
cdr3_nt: TGTGCCAGCAGCTTGCTGCCTGGGGCAGGGGGCGCGAACTATGGCTACACCTTC
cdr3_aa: CASSLLPGAGGANYGYTF

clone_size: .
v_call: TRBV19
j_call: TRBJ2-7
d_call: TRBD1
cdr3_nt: TGTGCCAGTAGTATCGTCCTCGACAGGGGGGACGAGCAGTACTTC
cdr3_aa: CASSIVLDRGDEQYF

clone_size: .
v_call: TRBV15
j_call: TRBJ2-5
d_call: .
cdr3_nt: TGTGCCACCAGCAGAGGAGCCCGGGACTCGCAAGAGACCCAGTACTTC
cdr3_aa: CATSRGARDSQETQYF

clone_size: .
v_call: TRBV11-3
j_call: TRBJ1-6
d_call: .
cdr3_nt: TGTGCCAGCAGCTTAGCCCCAAATTCACCCCTCCACTTT
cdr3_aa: CASSLAPNSPLHF

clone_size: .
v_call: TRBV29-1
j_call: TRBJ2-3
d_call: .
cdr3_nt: TGCAGCGTTGACTGGCCCCAGAGCACAGATACGCAGTATTTT
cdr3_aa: CSVDWPQSTDTQYF

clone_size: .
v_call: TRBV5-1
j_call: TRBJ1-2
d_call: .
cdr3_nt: TGCGCCAGCAGCTTGGCCGCGGTCTCTGACTACACCTTC
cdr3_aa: CASSLAAVSDYTF

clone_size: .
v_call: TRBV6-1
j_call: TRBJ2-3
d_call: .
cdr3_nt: TGTGCCAGCACCCCAGGGGCAGGCACAGATACGCAGTATTTT
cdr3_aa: CASTPGAGTDTQYF

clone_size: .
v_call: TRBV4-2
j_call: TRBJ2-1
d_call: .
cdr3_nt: TGTGCCAGCAGCCAAGAGGAAGGCGGGATCTACAATGAGCAGTTCTTC
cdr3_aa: CASSQEEGGIYNEQFF

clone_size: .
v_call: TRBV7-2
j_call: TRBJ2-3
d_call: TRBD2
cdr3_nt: TGTGCCAGCAGCTTAGGGGGAGCGGGAGGGTGGGATACGCAGTATTTT
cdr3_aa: CASSLGGAGGWDTQYF

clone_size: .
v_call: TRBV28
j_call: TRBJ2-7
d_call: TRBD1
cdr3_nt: TGTGCCAGCAGCCCTCGGACAGGGGACTACGAGCAGTACTTC
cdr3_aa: CASSPRTGDYEQYF

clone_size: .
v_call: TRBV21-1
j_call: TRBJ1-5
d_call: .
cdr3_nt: TGTGCCAGCAGGAACAGGGTATGCAATCAGCCCCAGCATTTT
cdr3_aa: CASRNRVCNQPQHF

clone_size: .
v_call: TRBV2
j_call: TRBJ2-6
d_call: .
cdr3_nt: TGTGCCAGCAGTGAGTCCCAGGTCCCTTCCAACGTCCTGACTTTC
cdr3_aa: CASSESQVPSNVLTF

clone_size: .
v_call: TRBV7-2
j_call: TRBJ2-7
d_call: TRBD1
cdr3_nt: TGTGCCAGCAGCCCACGACAGGGGCGGGGAGAGCAGTACTTC
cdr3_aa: CASSPRQGRGEQYF

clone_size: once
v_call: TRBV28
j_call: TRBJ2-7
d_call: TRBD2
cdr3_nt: TGTGCCAGCGGCCTAGCGGGAGTAGTCGAGCAGTACTTC
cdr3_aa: CASGLAGVVEQYF